This T cell receptor beta chain was identified during a study of blood T cell repertoires in COVID-19. Study at large: The study drew acute and convalescent COVID-19 samples from the United States, Italy and Spain. T cells, B-cell-depleted T cells, or PBMCs provided the cDNA or gDNA that served as material.

Only one count was recorded for this clone. Germline-derived CDR1 and CDR2 are MGHDK and SYGVNS. With 6 bases removed from V and 6 bases from J, the gap between germline ends came to 15 bases. The CDR3 consists of 14 residues. In the original processing: Quantification of nucleated cells was approximated via reference gene primer amplification. Repertoires were generated with immunoSEQ multiplex PCR, while TCRdb's copy carries only in-frame clones and drops some. D and trimming were read from the DNA, whereas the V and J calls and clone size are those reported in that table. The data contain 90,000 to 130,000 clones, 76% of them seen just once; the ten biggest clones take up less than 4%.

The genes are TRBV25-1 and TRBJ2-1; TRBD1 is a possible D gene (5 bases). This TCR derives from a woman older than 75 with acute or convalescent COVID-19. The sample consisted of peripheral blood. CDR3 sequence reads: CASRTPRVPNEQFF. Here the CDR3 DNA reads TGTGCCAGCAGAACCCCCAGGGTCCCCAATGAGCAGTTCTTC. The variable domain in full, completed from reference TRBV25-1 and TRBJ2-1, reads EADIYQTPRYLVIGTGKKITLECSQTMGHDKMYWYQQDPGMELHLIHYSYGVNSTEKGDLSSESTVSRIRTEHFPLTLESARPSHTSQYLCASRTPRVPNEQFFGPGTRLTVL.